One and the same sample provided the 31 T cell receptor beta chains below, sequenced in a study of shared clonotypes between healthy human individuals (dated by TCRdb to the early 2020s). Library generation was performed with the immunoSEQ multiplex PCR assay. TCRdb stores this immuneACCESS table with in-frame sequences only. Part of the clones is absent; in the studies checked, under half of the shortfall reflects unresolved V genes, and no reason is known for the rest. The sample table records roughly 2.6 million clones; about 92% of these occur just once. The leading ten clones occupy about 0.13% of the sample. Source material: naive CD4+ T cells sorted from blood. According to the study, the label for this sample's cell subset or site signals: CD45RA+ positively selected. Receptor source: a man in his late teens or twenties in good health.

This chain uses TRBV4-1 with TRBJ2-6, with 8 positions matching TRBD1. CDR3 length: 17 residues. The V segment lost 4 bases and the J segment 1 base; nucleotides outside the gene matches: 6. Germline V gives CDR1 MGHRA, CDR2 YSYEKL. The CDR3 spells CASSLGQGGSGANVLTF. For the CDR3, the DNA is TGCGCCAGCAGCCTAGGACAGGGAGGATCTGGGGCCAACGTCCTGACTTTC.

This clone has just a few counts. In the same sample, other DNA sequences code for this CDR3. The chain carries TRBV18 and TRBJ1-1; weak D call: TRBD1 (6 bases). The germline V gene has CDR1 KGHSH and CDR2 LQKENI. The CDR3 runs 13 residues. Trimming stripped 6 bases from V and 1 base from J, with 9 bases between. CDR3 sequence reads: CASSPGQNTEAFF. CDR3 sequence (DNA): TGTGCCAGCTCCCCGGGACAGAACACTGAAGCTTTCTTT.

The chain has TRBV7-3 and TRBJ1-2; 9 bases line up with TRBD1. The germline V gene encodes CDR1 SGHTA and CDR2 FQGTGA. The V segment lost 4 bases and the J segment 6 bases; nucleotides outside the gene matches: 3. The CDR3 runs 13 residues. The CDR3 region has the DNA TGTGCCAGCAGCTCCGGGACAGGGAATGGCTACACCTTC. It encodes CASSSGTGNGYTF.

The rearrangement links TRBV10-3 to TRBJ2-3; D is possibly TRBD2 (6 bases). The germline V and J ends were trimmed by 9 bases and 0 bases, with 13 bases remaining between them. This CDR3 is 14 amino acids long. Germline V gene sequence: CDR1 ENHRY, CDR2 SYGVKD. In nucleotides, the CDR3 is TGTGCCATGCGGGACGGAACTAGCACAGATACGCAGTATTTT. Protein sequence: CAMRDGTSTDTQYF.

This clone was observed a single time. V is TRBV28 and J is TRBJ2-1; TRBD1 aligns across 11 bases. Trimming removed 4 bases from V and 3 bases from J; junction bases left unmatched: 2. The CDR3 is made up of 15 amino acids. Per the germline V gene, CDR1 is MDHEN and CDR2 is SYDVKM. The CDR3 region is CASSSGTGGYNEQFF. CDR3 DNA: TGTGCCAGCAGTTCCGGGACAGGGGGCTACAATGAGCAGTTCTTC. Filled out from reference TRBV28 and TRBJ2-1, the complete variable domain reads DVKVTQSSRYLVKRTGEKVFLECVQDMDHENMFWYRQDPGLGLRLIYFSYDVKMKEKGDIPEGYSVSREKKERFSLILESASTNQTSMYLCASSSGTGGYNEQFFGPGTRLTVL.

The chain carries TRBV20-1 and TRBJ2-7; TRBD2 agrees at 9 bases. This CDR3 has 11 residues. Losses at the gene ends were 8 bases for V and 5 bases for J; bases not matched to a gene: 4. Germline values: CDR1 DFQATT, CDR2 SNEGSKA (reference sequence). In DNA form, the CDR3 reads TGCAGTCCGATAGCGGGAGACGAGCAGTACTTC. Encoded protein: CSPIAGDEQYF.

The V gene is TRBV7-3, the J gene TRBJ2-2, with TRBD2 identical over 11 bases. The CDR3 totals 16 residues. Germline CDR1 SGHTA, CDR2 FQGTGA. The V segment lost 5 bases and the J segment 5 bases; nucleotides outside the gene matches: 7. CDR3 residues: CASSPGLAGGTGELFF. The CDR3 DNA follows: TGTGCCAGCAGCCCCGGACTAGCGGGCGGGACCGGGGAGCTGTTTTTT.

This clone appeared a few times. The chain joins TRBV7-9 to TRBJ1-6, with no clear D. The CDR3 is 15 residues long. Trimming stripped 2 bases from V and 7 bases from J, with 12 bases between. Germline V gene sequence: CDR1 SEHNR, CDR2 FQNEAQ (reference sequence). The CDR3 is CASSLRETENSPLHF. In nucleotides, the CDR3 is TGTGCCAGCAGCTTAAGGGAAACGGAGAATTCACCCCTCCACTTT. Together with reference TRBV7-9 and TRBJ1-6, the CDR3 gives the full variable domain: DTGVSQNPRHKITKRGQNVTFRCDPISEHNRLYWYRQTLGQGPEFLTYFQNEAQLEKSRLLSDRFSAERPKGSFSTLEIQRTEQGDSAMYLCASSLRETENSPLHFGNGTRLTVT.

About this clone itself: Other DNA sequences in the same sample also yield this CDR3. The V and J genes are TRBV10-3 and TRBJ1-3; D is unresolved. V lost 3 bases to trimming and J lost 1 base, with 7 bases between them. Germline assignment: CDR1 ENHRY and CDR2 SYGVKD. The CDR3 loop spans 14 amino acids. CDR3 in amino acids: CAISDPDSGNTIYF. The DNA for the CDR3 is TGTGCCATCAGTGACCCAGATTCTGGAAACACCATATATTTT.

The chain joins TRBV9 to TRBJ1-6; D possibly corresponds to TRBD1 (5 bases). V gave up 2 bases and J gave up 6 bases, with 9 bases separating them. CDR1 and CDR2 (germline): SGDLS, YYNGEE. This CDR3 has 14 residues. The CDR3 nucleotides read TGTGCCAGCAGCGTGACAGAGATTAATTCACCCCTCCACTTT. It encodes CASSVTEINSPLHF.

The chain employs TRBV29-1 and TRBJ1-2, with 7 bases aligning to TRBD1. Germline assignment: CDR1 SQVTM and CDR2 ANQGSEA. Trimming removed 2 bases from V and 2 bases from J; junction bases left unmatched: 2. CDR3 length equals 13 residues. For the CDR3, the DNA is TGCAGCGTTGAACAGGGGGGGAACTATGGCTACACCTTC. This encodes CSVEQGGNYGYTF.

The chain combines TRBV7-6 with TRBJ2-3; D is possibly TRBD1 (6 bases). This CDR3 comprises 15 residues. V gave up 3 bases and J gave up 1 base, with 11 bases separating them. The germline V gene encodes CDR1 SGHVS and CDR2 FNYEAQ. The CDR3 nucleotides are TGTGCCAGCAGCTTGGGCAGGGGCCGCACAGATACGCAGTATTTT. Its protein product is CASSLGRGRTDTQYF.

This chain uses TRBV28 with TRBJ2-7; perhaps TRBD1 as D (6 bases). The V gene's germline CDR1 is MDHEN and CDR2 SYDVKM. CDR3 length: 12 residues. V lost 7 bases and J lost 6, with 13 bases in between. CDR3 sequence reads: CASTRQGSEQYF. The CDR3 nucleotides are TGTGCCAGCACCAGGCAGGGGAGCGAGCAGTACTTC.

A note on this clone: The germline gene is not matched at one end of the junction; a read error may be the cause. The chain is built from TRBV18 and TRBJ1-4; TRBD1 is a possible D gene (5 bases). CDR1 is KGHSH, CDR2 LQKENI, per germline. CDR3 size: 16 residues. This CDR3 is CASSPDPGPLNKKLFF. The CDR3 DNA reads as TGTGCCAGCTCACCGGACCCGGGACCCCTTAATAAAAAACTGTTTTTT.

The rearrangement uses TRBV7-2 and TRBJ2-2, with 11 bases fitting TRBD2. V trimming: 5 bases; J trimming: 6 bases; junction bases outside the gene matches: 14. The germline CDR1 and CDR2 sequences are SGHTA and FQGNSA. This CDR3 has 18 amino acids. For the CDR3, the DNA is TGTGCCAGCAGCCCCCGGACTAGCGGGTTAGGAGATCCCGGGGAGCTGTTTTTT. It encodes CASSPRTSGLGDPGELFF.

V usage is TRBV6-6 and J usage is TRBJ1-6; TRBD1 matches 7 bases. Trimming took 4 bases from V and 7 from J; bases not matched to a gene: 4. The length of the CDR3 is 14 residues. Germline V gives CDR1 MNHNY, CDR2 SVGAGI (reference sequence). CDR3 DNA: TGTGCCAGCAGTTTGACAGGGAAAAATTCACCCCTCCACTTT. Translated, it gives CASSLTGKNSPLHF.

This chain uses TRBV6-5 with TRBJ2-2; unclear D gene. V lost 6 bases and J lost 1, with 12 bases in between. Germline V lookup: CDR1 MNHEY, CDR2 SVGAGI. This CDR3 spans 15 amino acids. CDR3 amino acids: CASSFRTGNTGELFF. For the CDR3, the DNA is TGTGCCAGCAGCTTCCGGACGGGGAACACCGGGGAGCTGTTTTTT.

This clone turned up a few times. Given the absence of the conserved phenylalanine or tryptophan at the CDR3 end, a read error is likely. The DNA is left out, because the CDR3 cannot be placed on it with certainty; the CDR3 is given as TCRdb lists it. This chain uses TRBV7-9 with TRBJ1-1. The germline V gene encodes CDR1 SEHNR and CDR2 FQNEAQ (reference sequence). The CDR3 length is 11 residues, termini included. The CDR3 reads CASSPAGTANG.

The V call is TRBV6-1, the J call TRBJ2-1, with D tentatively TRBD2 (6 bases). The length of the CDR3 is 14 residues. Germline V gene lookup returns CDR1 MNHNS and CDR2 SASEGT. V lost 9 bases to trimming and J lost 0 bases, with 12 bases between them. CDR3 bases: TGTGCCAGTCTCCGGGACTCCTCCTACAATGAGCAGTTCTTC. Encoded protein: CASLRDSSYNEQFF.

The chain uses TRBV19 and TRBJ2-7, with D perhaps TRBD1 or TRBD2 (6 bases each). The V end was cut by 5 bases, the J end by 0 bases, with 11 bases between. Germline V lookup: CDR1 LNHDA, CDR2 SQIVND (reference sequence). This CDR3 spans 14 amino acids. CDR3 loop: CASSGGGSSYEQYF. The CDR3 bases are TGTGCCAGTAGTGGAGGGGGTAGCTCCTACGAGCAGTACTTC.

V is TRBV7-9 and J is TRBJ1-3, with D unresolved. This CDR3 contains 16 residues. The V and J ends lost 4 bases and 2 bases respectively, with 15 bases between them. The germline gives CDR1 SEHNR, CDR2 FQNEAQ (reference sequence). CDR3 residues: CASSSGRPAAGNTIYF. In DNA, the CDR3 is TGTGCCAGCAGCTCCGGACGGCCCGCGGCTGGAAACACCATATATTTT.

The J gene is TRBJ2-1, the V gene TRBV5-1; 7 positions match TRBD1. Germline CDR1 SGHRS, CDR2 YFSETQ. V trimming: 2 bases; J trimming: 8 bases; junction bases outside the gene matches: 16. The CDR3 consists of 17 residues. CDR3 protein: CASSLGWVGQTFDEQFF. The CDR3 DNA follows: TGCGCCAGCAGCTTAGGTTGGGTGGGACAGACCTTCGATGAGCAGTTCTTC.

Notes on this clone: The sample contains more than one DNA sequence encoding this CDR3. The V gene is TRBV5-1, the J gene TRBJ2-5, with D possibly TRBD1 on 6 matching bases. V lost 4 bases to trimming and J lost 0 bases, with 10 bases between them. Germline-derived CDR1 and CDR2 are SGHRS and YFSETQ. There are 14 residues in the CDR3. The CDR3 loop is CASSLGQYQETQYF. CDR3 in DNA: TGCGCCAGCAGCCTTGGACAGTACCAAGAGACCCAGTACTTC.

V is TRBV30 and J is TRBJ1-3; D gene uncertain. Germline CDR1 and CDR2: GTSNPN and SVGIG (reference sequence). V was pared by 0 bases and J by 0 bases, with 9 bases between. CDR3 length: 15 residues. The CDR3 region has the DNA TGTGCCTGGAGTGTAACCTTGGGCTCTGGAAACACCATATATTTT. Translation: CAWSVTLGSGNTIYF.

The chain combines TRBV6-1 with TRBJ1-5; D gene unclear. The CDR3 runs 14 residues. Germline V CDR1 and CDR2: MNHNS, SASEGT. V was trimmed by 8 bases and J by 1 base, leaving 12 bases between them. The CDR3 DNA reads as TGTGCCAGCCATACACTATTCAGCAATCAGCCCCAGCATTTT. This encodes CASHTLFSNQPQHF.

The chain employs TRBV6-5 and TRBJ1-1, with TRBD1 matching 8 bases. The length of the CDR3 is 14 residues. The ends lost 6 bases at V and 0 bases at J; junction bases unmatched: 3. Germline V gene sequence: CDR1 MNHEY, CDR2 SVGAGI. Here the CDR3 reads CASSRDRLNTEAFF. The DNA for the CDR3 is TGTGCCAGCAGCCGGGACAGGTTGAACACTGAAGCTTTCTTT.

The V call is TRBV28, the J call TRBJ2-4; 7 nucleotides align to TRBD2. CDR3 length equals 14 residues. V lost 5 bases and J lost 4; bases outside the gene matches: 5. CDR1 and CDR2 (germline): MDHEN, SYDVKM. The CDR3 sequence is CASSPEGGKNIQYF. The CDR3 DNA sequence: TGTGCCAGCAGTCCCGAGGGAGGGAAAAACATTCAGTACTTC.

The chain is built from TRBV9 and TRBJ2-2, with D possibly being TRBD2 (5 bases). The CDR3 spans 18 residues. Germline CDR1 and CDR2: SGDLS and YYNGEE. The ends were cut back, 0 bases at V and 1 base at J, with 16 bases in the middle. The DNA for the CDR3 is TGTGCCAGCAGCGTAGTATCTGGCGGGCGAAAGAACACCGGGGAGCTGTTTTTT. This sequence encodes CASSVVSGGRKNTGELFF.

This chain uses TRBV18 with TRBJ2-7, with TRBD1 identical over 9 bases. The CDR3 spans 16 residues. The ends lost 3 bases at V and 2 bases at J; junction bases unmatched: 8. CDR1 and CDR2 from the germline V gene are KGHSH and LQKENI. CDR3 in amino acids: CASSPVGTGRPYEQYF. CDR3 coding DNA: TGTGCCAGCTCACCTGTAGGGACAGGGCGCCCCTACGAGCAGTACTTC.

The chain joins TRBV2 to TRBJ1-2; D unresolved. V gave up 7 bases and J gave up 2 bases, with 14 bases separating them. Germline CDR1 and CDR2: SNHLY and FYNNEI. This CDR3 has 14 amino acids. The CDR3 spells CASTEVAANYGYTF. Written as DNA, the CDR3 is TGTGCCAGCACTGAGGTGGCAGCCAACTATGGCTACACCTTC.

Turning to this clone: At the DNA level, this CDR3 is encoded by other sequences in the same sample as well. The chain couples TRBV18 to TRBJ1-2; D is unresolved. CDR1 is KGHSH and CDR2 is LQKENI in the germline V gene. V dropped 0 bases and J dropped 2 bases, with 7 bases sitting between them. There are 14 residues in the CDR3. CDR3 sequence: CASSPPAANYGYTF. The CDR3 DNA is TGTGCCAGCTCACCACCGGCGGCAAACTATGGCTACACCTTC.